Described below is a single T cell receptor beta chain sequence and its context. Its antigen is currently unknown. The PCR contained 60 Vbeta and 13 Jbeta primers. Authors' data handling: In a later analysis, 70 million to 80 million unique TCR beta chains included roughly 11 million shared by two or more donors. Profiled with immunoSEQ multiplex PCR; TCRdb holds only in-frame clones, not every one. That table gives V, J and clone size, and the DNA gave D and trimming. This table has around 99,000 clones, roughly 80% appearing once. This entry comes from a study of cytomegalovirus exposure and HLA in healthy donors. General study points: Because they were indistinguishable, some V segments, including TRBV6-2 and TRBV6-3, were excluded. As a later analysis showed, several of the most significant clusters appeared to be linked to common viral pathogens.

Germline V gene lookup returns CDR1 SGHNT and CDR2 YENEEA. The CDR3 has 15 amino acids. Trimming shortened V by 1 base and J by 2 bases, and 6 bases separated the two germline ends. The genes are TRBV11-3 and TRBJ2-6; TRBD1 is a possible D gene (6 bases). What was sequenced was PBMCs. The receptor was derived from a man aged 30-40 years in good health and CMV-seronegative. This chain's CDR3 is CASSLGGPGANVLTF. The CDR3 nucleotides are TGTGCCAGCAGCTTAGGGGGGCCTGGGGCCAACGTCCTGACTTTC.